The sequence of this T cell receptor (beta chain) was determined in a study of vaccination and CD4 T cells after COVID-19. This clonotype showed up just a few times. Its antigen is unidentified. Specified treatment: roughly ten-day PBMC culture with coronavirus spike peptide pools or control peptides (ViraFEST assay). The Oncomine TCR Beta short-read assay was applied to DNA of cultured CD4+ T cells. Genomic DNA was isolated from CD4+ T cells that had been cultured. Each CDR3 protein gets one entry after TCRdb re-called the PCR reads with MiXCR. The sample gives approximately 12,000 distinct CDR3 sequences, under 40% of which show up once; 20% to 25% is in the top ten. The TCR sequence derives from a human donor with COVID-19. The sample taken for sequencing was cultured CD4+ T cells from blood.

In DNA, the CDR3 is TGTGCCAGTTCCGGGCGCGATACGCAGTATTTT. Amino acids: CASSGRDTQYF. V gene TRBV12-3 or TRBV12-4 combines with J gene TRBJ2-3; unclear D gene. The CDR3 extends over 11 amino acids. V gave up 9 bases and J gave up 6 bases, with 10 bases separating them.